The next 25 T cell receptor beta chains were all read from a single sample in a study of CD8+ T cells in alopecia areata. As the sequencing template, cDNA was produced by extracting RNA and reverse transcribing it. The protocol was immunoSEQ multiplex PCR, while the TCRdb copy is restricted to in-frame clones and leaves out a portion. This table has about 210,000 clones, roughly 66% appearing once. Treatment reported: oral pan-JAK inhibitor, 5-10 mg twice daily. Specimen: CD4+ T cells sorted from blood, collected around week 42, from a patient treated with tofacitinib. These TCRs come from a human donor with alopecia areata.

V gene TRBV7-3 combines with J gene TRBJ2-2; no firm D call. The CDR3 consists of 12 residues. V was clipped by 0 bases and J by 5 bases, with 1 base between them. From germline, CDR1 is SGHTA and CDR2 FQGTGA. The CDR3 protein is CASSLTTGELFF. The CDR3 nucleotides are TGTGCCAGCAGCTTAACAACCGGGGAGCTGTTTTTT.

This sequence joins TRBV2 and TRBJ1-1; D unresolved. CDR1 is SNHLY, CDR2 FYNNEI, per germline. V shed 4 bases and J shed 4 bases, with 10 bases lying between them. The CDR3 has 13 residues. The CDR3 loop is CASSVMPGTEAFF. Written as DNA, the CDR3 is TGTGCCAGCAGTGTCATGCCTGGCACTGAAGCTTTCTTT.

The J gene is TRBJ2-7, the V gene TRBV10-3; 12 nucleotides align to TRBD1. The CDR3 consists of 14 residues. With V trimmed by 4 bases and J by 5 bases, 3 bases remained unmatched. Per germline, CDR1 ENHRY and CDR2 SYGVKD. CDR3: CAISGGTGGDEQYF. As DNA, the CDR3 is TGTGCCATCAGTGGAGGGACAGGGGGCGACGAGCAGTACTTC.

The genes are TRBV7-6 and TRBJ2-5; D is ambiguous. CDR1 is SGHVS, CDR2 FNYEAQ, per germline. CDR3 length equals 16 residues. Trimming removed 5 bases at V and 5 bases at J, with 21 bases between. The CDR3 nucleotides read TGTGCCAGCAGCCCCCCGATGAGTCGGGTTTGGGAGACCCAGTACTTC. As protein: CASSPPMSRVWETQYF.

This clone was counted between two and nine times. The rearrangement uses TRBV9 and TRBJ2-7; D gene uncertain. From germline, CDR1 is SGDLS and CDR2 YYNGEE. The germline V and J ends were trimmed by 0 bases and 2 bases, with 12 bases remaining between them. CDR3 length equals 15 residues. CDR3 in amino acids: CASSVGAGVTYEQYF. For the CDR3, the DNA is TGTGCCAGCAGCGTAGGGGCAGGAGTCACCTACGAGCAGTACTTC. Full variable domain (rest looked up from reference TRBV9 and TRBJ2-7): DSGVTQTPKHLITATGQRVTLRCSPRSGDLSVYWYQQSLDQGLQFLIQYYNGEERAKGNILERFSAQQFPDLHSELNLSSLELGDSALYFCASSVGAGVTYEQYFGPGTRLTVT.

V gene TRBV7-2 combines with J gene TRBJ1-6; no clear D. The V gene's germline CDR1 is SGHTA and CDR2 FQGNSA. The germline V and J ends were trimmed by 0 bases and 7 bases, with 7 bases remaining between them. The CDR3 loop spans 14 amino acids. The CDR3: CASSLAWLNSPLHF. In DNA form, the CDR3 reads TGTGCCAGCAGCTTAGCCTGGCTAAATTCACCCCTCCACTTT.

The sample holds one count of this clone. The chain joins TRBV18 to TRBJ1-4; perhaps TRBD1 as D (6 bases). Deletions cut 1 base from V and 3 bases from J, with 9 bases between. Germline V gives CDR1 KGHSH, CDR2 LQKENI. The CDR3 is made up of 15 amino acids. Here the CDR3 reads CASSPLQGSNEKLFF. CDR3 in DNA: TGTGCCAGCTCACCACTTCAGGGGTCTAATGAAAAACTGTTTTTT.

The chain has TRBV10-3 and TRBJ1-1; D uncertain. Looked up from germline, CDR1 is ENHRY and CDR2 is SYGVKD. The CDR3 sequence is 12 residues long. V was trimmed by 6 bases and J by 7 bases, leaving 12 bases between them. The CDR3: CAISPTEGEAFF. CDR3 coding DNA: TGTGCCATCAGCCCGACTGAAGGTGAAGCTTTCTTT.

Comment on this clone: The missing conserved phenylalanine or tryptophan at the end of this CDR3 makes a read error likely. V and J are TRBV29-1 and TRBJ1-1; D not certain. Germline CDR1 is SQVTM and CDR2 is ANQGSEA. Trimming cost V 6 bases and J 0 bases, with 11 bases left between them. The length of the CDR3 is 13 residues. CDR3 DNA: TGCAGCGTGAACGGGATACTGAACACTGAAGCTTTCCTT. This translates into CSVNGILNTEAFL.

This clone was picked up one time. The V call is TRBV9, the J call TRBJ1-6; no reliable D call. This CDR3 is 17 amino acids long. CDR1 is SGDLS and CDR2 is YYNGEE in the germline V gene. V lost 4 bases to trimming and J lost 0 bases, with 14 bases between them. CDR3 bases: TGTGCCAGCAGCCGCAGGAGTACGAGCTCCTATAATTCACCCCTCCACTTT. The encoded protein is CASSRRSTSSYNSPLHF.

The V and J genes are TRBV19 and TRBJ2-1, with D possibly matching TRBD1 (5 bases). This CDR3 comprises 13 residues. CDR1 is LNHDA, CDR2 SQIVND, per germline (reference sequence). V lost 3 bases to trimming and J lost 5 bases, with 8 bases between them. DNA of the CDR3: TGTGCCAGTAGTATTGCCAGGGACAATGAGCAGTTCTTC. It specifies CASSIARDNEQFF.

The chain combines TRBV11-2 with TRBJ2-7; TRBD1 is a possible D gene (6 bases). Between the trimmed V and J ends, which lost 8 bases and 0 bases, there was a span of 14 bases. CDR1 and CDR2 from the germline V gene are SGHAT and FQNNGV. The CDR3 has 14 amino acids. The CDR3 region has the DNA TGTGCCAGCGTCGTGGGGGCCAGCTCCTACGAGCAGTACTTC. Translation: CASVVGASSYEQYF.

The rearrangement joins TRBV9 to TRBJ1-3; D is uncertain. The germline gives CDR1 SGDLS, CDR2 YYNGEE. Trimming cost V 1 base and J 5 bases, with 7 bases left between them. This CDR3 contains 13 residues. CDR3 region: CASSVNPRNTIYF. CDR3 DNA: TGTGCCAGCAGCGTAAATCCTCGAAACACCATATATTTT.

The V and J genes are TRBV10-3 and TRBJ1-2, with 7 positions matching TRBD1. This CDR3 has 15 amino acids. V lost 0 bases to trimming and J lost 3 bases; unmatched junction nucleotides: 4. Germline V gene lookup returns CDR1 ENHRY and CDR2 SYGVKD. The CDR3, as DNA: TGTGCCATCAGTGAGTCGATCAGGGGGGACTATGGCTACACCTTC. Encoded protein: CAISESIRGDYGYTF.

The chain links TRBV27 to TRBJ2-3; D is undetermined. CDR1 is MNHEY and CDR2 is SMNVEV in the germline V gene (reference sequence). CDR3 length: 15 amino acids. Trimming shortened V by 0 bases and J by 0 bases, and 7 bases separated the two germline ends. The CDR3 protein is CASSLSTGSTDTQYF. The CDR3 DNA sequence: TGTGCCAGCAGTTTATCGACCGGCAGCACAGATACGCAGTATTTT.

The V gene is TRBV6-4, the J gene TRBJ2-3, with TRBD2 matching 11 bases. This CDR3 contains 13 residues. Germline V gene sequence: CDR1 MRHNA, CDR2 SNTAGT. V lost 4 bases and J lost 9; bases outside the gene matches: 3. CDR3 bases: TGTGCCAGCAGTGGGCTAGCGGGGGGCACGCAGTATTTT. Encoded protein: CASSGLAGGTQYF.

This clone was picked up a small number of times. The V gene is TRBV4-1, the J gene TRBJ1-2; 7 nucleotides align to TRBD1. The trim removed 1 base at V and 3 bases at J, leaving 2 bases unmatched. CDR1 is MGHRA and CDR2 is YSYEKL in the germline V gene. CDR3 length equals 14 residues. This CDR3 reads CASSQGDRYYGYTF. The CDR3 coding sequence is TGCGCCAGCAGCCAAGGGGACAGATACTATGGCTACACCTTC.

This sequence joins TRBV7-8 and TRBJ1-2, with D possibly matching TRBD1 (6 bases). In germline, CDR1 is SGHVS, CDR2 FQNEAQ. The CDR3 has 13 residues. The ends were cut back, 1 base at V and 8 bases at J, with 11 bases in the middle. The CDR3 nucleotides read TGTGCCAGCAGCTTAGATGGGGGCGGCGGCTACACCTTC. It specifies CASSLDGGGGYTF.

The chain couples TRBV5-1 to TRBJ2-2; perhaps TRBD2 as D (5 bases). Trimming took off 0 bases at V and 3 bases at J, with 9 bases between the two ends. Germline CDR1 is SGHRS and CDR2 is YFSETQ. The CDR3 sequence is 15 residues long. CDR3 amino acids: CASSLAASYTGELFF. The CDR3 coding sequence is TGCGCCAGCAGCTTGGCGGCTAGCTACACCGGGGAGCTGTTTTTT.

Here the CDR3 reads CASSFNGGYTF. CDR3 bases: TGTGCCAGCAGTTTCAATGGGGGCTACACCTTC. The V gene is TRBV27, the J gene TRBJ1-2, with D hard to call. CDR3 length equals 11 residues. Germline CDR1 and CDR2: MNHEY and SMNVEV (reference sequence). V shed 3 bases and J shed 8 bases, with 7 bases lying between them.

V and J are TRBV15 and TRBJ1-5, with D unresolved. The V and J ends lost 0 bases and 7 bases respectively, with 7 bases between them. Germline V gene sequence: CDR1 LNHNV, CDR2 YYDKDF (reference sequence). The CDR3 covers 13 residues. CDR3 nucleotide sequence: TGTGCCACCAGCAGAGATAATGCCCAGCCCCAGCATTTT. It encodes CATSRDNAQPQHF.

CDR3 amino acids: CASSEEAQSRYNEQFF. The CDR3 region has the DNA TGTGCCAGCAGTGAAGAGGCCCAGTCCCGCTACAATGAGCAGTTCTTC. The V gene is TRBV2, the J gene TRBJ2-1; D ambiguous. Germline assignment: CDR1 SNHLY and CDR2 FYNNEI. The CDR3 has 16 amino acids. Trimming took 1 base from V and 3 from J, leaving 13 bases between them.

The V and J genes are TRBV2 and TRBJ2-7, with D uncertain. CDR3 length: 12 amino acids. CDR1 and CDR2 (germline): SNHLY, FYNNEI. V shed 4 bases and J shed 3 bases, with 7 bases lying between them. CDR3 DNA: TGTGCCAGCAGTGTCGGTAGCTACGAGCAGTACTTC. Translating it yields CASSVGSYEQYF.

The chain combines TRBV27 with TRBJ1-6; TRBD1 might be the D (5 bases). There are 14 residues in the CDR3. V lost 2 bases, J lost 7 bases, and 9 bases lay in between. Germline V lookup: CDR1 MNHEY, CDR2 SMNVEV (reference sequence). CDR3: CASSLPGWNSPLHF. CDR3 bases: TGTGCCAGCAGTTTACCAGGGTGGAATTCACCCCTCCACTTT.

This chain uses TRBV29-1 with TRBJ2-7; 10 bases align to TRBD2. In germline, CDR1 is SQVTM, CDR2 ANQGSEA. The CDR3 loop spans 13 amino acids. J lost 2 bases, V lost 6 bases, and 4 bases had no gene match. CDR3 amino acids: CSVTTSGAYEQYF. In DNA form, the CDR3 reads TGCAGCGTGACCACTAGCGGGGCCTACGAGCAGTACTTC.